Listed below are T cell receptor beta chains from one sample, sequenced in a study of blood T cell repertoires in COVID-19. Here immunoSEQ multiplex PCR was the method, and the copy in TCRdb shows in-frame clones only, minus some. The sample shows 150,000 to 200,000 clones, approximately 88% of them seen only once. The sequenced material came from PBMCs or T cells enriched from blood (not recorded which). The receptors shown here come from a man between 65 and 85 years old who had been exposed to COVID-19. The CDR3 runs from the conserved cysteine through the conserved F or W. Each record gives: J gene, D gene, CDR3 length, clone size, V gene, CDR3 protein, CDR3 DNA. A D gene is named only where the DNA matches it firmly. Expanded clones are given a class, and other clones once, few, many or no size at all.

>TRBJ2-3|TRBD2|15|-|TRBV4-3
CASSLGLGSADTQYF
TGCGCCAGCAGCCTGGGACTAGGGTCCGCAGATACGCAGTATTTT
>TRBJ1-1|-|16|-|TRBV27
CASSFLSDIPGERAFF
TGTGCCAGCAGTTTTCTCAGCGACATACCCGGGGAGCGAGCTTTCTTT
>TRBJ2-5|-|13|once|TRBV3-1/TRBV3-2
CASSQNRQETQYF
TGTGCCAGCAGCCAGAACAGGCAAGAGACCCAGTACTTC
>TRBJ2-1|TRBD1|15|-|TRBV7-2
CASSSSGQRWDEQFF
TGTGCCAGCAGCTCCTCGGGACAGCGCTGGGATGAGCAGTTCTTC
>TRBJ1-1|TRBD1|13|-|TRBV6-1
CASSEGQGTEAFF
TGTGCCAGCAGTGAGGGACAGGGGACTGAAGCTTTCTTT
>TRBJ1-2|-|14|-|TRBV5-4
CASSREADFYGYTF
TGTGCCAGCAGCCGGGAGGCTGATTTCTATGGCTACACCTTC
>TRBJ2-4|-|13|-|TRBV2
CASRGDSSHIQYF
TGTGCCAGCAGAGGAGACAGCAGCCACATTCAGTACTTC
>TRBJ1-5|-|16|-|TRBV28
CASAPGGVLSNQPQHF
TGTGCCAGCGCCCCCGGGGGGGTTTTAAGCAATCAGCCCCAGCATTTT
>TRBJ2-5|TRBD2|16|-|TRBV7-8
CASRRGLAGGQETQYF
TGTGCCTCTCGGCGCGGGCTAGCGGGAGGCCAAGAGACCCAGTACTTC
>TRBJ2-3|TRBD2|15|-|TRBV5-1
CASSPSGTSGRTQYF
TGCGCCAGCAGCCCCTCCGGGACTAGCGGGCGTACGCAGTATTTT
>TRBJ1-1|-|15|-|TRBV2
CAGAETSFGNTEAFF
TGTGCCGGGGCCGAAACGAGTTTTGGAAACACTGAAGCTTTCTTT
>TRBJ1-2|-|12|-|TRBV28
CASRSTGGSGTF
TGTGCCAGCAGGTCAACAGGTGGTTCCGGCACCTTC
>TRBJ2-3|-|11|-|TRBV7-2
CASSGAERQYF
TGTGCCAGCAGTGGGGCGGAGCGGCAGTATTTT
>TRBJ1-2|TRBD1|14|-|TRBV5-4
CASSLSGQNYGYTF
TGTGCCAGCAGCTTGTCGGGACAGAACTATGGCTACACCTTC
>TRBJ1-4|TRBD1|14|-|TRBV27
CASSRGQGHEKLFF
TGTGCCAGCAGTAGGGGACAGGGACACGAAAAACTGTTTTTT
>TRBJ2-2|-|14|-|TRBV11-2
CASSLQGITGELFF
TGTGCCAGCAGCCTCCAGGGGATAACCGGGGAGCTGTTTTTT
>TRBJ2-2|-|15|few|TRBV7-9
CASRKLGGNTGELFF
TGTGCCAGCAGGAAGCTCGGGGGGAACACCGGGGAGCTGTTTTTT
>TRBJ2-3|TRBD2|17|-|TRBV7-2
CASSPTLLAGRTDTQYF
TGTGCCAGCAGCCCGACTCTCTTAGCGGGGCGCACAGATACGCAGTATTTT
>TRBJ1-5|-|14|-|TRBV19
CASAGDEGNQPQHF
TGTGCCAGTGCCGGGGATGAAGGCAATCAGCCCCAGCATTTT
>TRBJ2-7|TRBD1|16|-|TRBV28
CASSLFGQARSYEQYF
TGTGCCAGCAGTTTATTTGGACAGGCAAGGTCCTACGAGCAGTACTTC
>TRBJ1-1|-|14|-|TRBV4-1
CASSQDSGGTEAFF
TGCGCCAGCAGCCAAGATAGCGGGGGCACTGAAGCTTTCTTT
>TRBJ2-3|TRBD2|16|-|TRBV25-1
CASSDRRAGGLDTQYF
TGTGCCAGCAGTGATCGACGAGCGGGAGGATTAGATACGCAGTATTTT
>TRBJ1-1|TRBD1|17|-|TRBV19
CASSIVKIRGQYTEAFF
TGTGCCAGTAGTATAGTTAAGATTCGGGGACAGTACACTGAAGCTTTCTTT
>TRBJ1-5|TRBD1|16|-|TRBV19
CASSLYTLQGNQPQHF
TGTGCCAGTAGCCTATACACACTACAGGGGAATCAGCCCCAGCATTTT
>TRBJ2-7|TRBD1|14|once|TRBV7-9
CASSGWDSMWEQYF
TGTGCCAGCAGCGGCTGGGACAGCATGTGGGAGCAGTACTTC
>TRBJ1-5|-|16|-|TRBV24-1
CATSDADWGENQPQHF
TGTGCCACCAGTGACGCTGACTGGGGGGAAAATCAGCCCCAGCATTTT
>TRBJ1-4|-|17|few|TRBV11-2
CASSLEPYRSNNEKLFF
TGTGCCAGCAGCTTAGAACCCTACAGATCTAACAATGAAAAACTGTTTTTT
>TRBJ1-2|-|13|-|TRBV11-2
CASSLDINYGYTF
TGTGCCAGCAGCTTAGACATTAACTATGGCTACACCTTC
>TRBJ1-2|-|16|-|TRBV30
CAWSSRTQGGNYGYTF
TGTGCCTGGAGTTCTAGAACCCAAGGAGGTAACTATGGCTACACCTTC
>TRBJ1-3|TRBD1|16|-|TRBV5-4
CASSWNRGTSGNTIYF
TGTGCCAGCAGCTGGAACAGGGGGACCTCTGGAAACACCATATATTTT
>TRBJ2-2|TRBD1|15|once|TRBV9
CASSVGQGSTGELFF
TGTGCCAGCAGCGTAGGACAGGGGTCCACCGGGGAGCTGTTTTTT